Listed below are T cell receptor beta chains from one sample, sequenced in a study of blood T cell repertoires in COVID-19. Sequencing used immunoSEQ multiplex PCR; TCRdb keeps in-frame clones, though not all of them. The sample lists under 200,000 clones; 80% to 85% were seen once. The sequencing sample was made of PBMCs or T cells enriched from blood (not recorded which). All receptors derive from a woman in her fifties or sixties who had recovered from COVID-19. Both conserved end residues are part of each CDR3. The D gene is left open where the match is weak. Some rows mark clone size as missing; the rest say once, few, many or name a class of expanded clone.

clone_size: NA
v_call: TRBV7-8
j_call: TRBJ2-2
d_call: TRBD1
cdr3_nt: TGTGCCAGCAGCTTAGGGGGGACAGGGGGCAACACCGGGGAGCTGTTTTTT
cdr3_aa: CASSLGGTGGNTGELFF

clone_size: NA
v_call: TRBV19
j_call: TRBJ2-2
d_call: TRBD2
cdr3_nt: TGTGCCAGTACCCGGACTAGCGGGCGGACCGGGGAGCTGTTTTTT
cdr3_aa: CASTRTSGRTGELFF

clone_size: NA
v_call: TRBV7-8
j_call: TRBJ1-1
d_call: NA
cdr3_nt: TGTGCCAGCAGCCCCACAGGATGGAACACTGAAGCTTTCTTT
cdr3_aa: CASSPTGWNTEAFF

clone_size: NA
v_call: TRBV28
j_call: TRBJ2-7
d_call: NA
cdr3_nt: TGTGCCAGCAGTTTAGCTAGTTTAGTCCACGAGCAGTACTTC
cdr3_aa: CASSLASLVHEQYF

clone_size: NA
v_call: TRBV5-4
j_call: TRBJ2-7
d_call: NA
cdr3_nt: TGTGCCAGCAGCTTGGTGGCGGGACCCTCCTACGAGCAGTACTTC
cdr3_aa: CASSLVAGPSYEQYF

clone_size: NA
v_call: TRBV10-1
j_call: TRBJ2-2
d_call: NA
cdr3_nt: TGCGCCAGCAGTGAACAAGGGGAGCTGTTTTTT
cdr3_aa: CASSEQGELFF

clone_size: once
v_call: TRBV5-1
j_call: TRBJ2-1
d_call: NA
cdr3_nt: TGCGCCAGCAGCTTCACTCCAGAGGGCTCCTACAATGAGCAGTTCTTC
cdr3_aa: CASSFTPEGSYNEQFF

clone_size: NA
v_call: TRBV5-1
j_call: TRBJ2-7
d_call: TRBD1
cdr3_nt: TGCGCCAGCAGCTCGGGGGACAGGGCCTACGAGCAGTACTTC
cdr3_aa: CASSSGDRAYEQYF

clone_size: NA
v_call: TRBV6-6
j_call: TRBJ1-1
d_call: TRBD1
cdr3_nt: TGTGCCAGCAGTTTGTCCAGGGGGCAAATTGAAGCTTTCTTT
cdr3_aa: CASSLSRGQIEAFF

clone_size: NA
v_call: TRBV19
j_call: TRBJ2-3
d_call: TRBD2
cdr3_nt: TGTGCCAGTAGTATAAGCGGGAGCGGCACAGATACGCAGTATTTT
cdr3_aa: CASSISGSGTDTQYF

clone_size: NA
v_call: TRBV3-1/TRBV3-2
j_call: TRBJ1-1
d_call: NA
cdr3_nt: TGTGCCAGCAGCCAAAACATCCTCTACGGGGGAGATTTCTTT
cdr3_aa: CASSQNILYGGDFF

clone_size: NA
v_call: TRBV4-1
j_call: TRBJ1-4
d_call: NA
cdr3_nt: TGCGCCAGCAGCCAAGATCGAGCGGGTAATGAAAAACTGTTTTTT
cdr3_aa: CASSQDRAGNEKLFF

clone_size: NA
v_call: TRBV28
j_call: TRBJ2-3
d_call: NA
cdr3_nt: TGTGCCAGCAGTTTGCGGTTGGTAGTTGAGGATACGCAGTATTTT
cdr3_aa: CASSLRLVVEDTQYF

clone_size: NA
v_call: TRBV19
j_call: TRBJ1-1
d_call: NA
cdr3_nt: TGTGCCAGTAGTATAACAGGGCTGAACACTGAAGCTTTCTTT
cdr3_aa: CASSITGLNTEAFF

clone_size: NA
v_call: TRBV3-1/TRBV3-2
j_call: TRBJ1-2
d_call: TRBD1
cdr3_nt: TGTGCCAGCAGCCCGGGGCAGGGGGCGAAAGGCTACACCTTC
cdr3_aa: CASSPGQGAKGYTF

clone_size: NA
v_call: TRBV3-1/TRBV3-2
j_call: TRBJ2-4
d_call: TRBD1
cdr3_nt: TGTGCCAGCAGCCAAGCCAGACAGGGTCCGCGGGACTTC
cdr3_aa: CASSQARQGPRDF

clone_size: NA
v_call: TRBV10-3
j_call: TRBJ1-6
d_call: NA
cdr3_nt: TGTGCCATCAGTGAGTCGTGGGGAGCTAGGGGGAATTCACCCCTCCACTTT
cdr3_aa: CAISESWGARGNSPLHF

clone_size: NA
v_call: TRBV5-1
j_call: TRBJ2-7
d_call: NA
cdr3_nt: TGCGCCAGCAGCTGGGGAGGCTCCTACGAGCAGTACTTC
cdr3_aa: CASSWGGSYEQYF

clone_size: NA
v_call: TRBV6-5
j_call: TRBJ1-5
d_call: TRBD1
cdr3_nt: TGTGCCAGCAGTCACAACAGGGGCCAGCCCCAGCATTTT
cdr3_aa: CASSHNRGQPQHF

clone_size: NA
v_call: TRBV7-3
j_call: TRBJ1-1
d_call: NA
cdr3_nt: TGTGCCAGCAGCTTACTTCAGGGAACTGAAGCTTTCTTT
cdr3_aa: CASSLLQGTEAFF

clone_size: NA
v_call: TRBV12-5
j_call: TRBJ2-1
d_call: TRBD2
cdr3_nt: TGTGCTAGTGGTTCTAGCGGGAGTTATAATGAGCAGTTCTTC
cdr3_aa: CASGSSGSYNEQFF

clone_size: NA
v_call: TRBV4-1
j_call: TRBJ2-1
d_call: NA
cdr3_nt: TGCGCCAGCAGCCAAGTAAACCCACCCCGGGGGTCCTACAATGAGCAGTTCTTC
cdr3_aa: CASSQVNPPRGSYNEQFF

clone_size: once
v_call: TRBV10-3
j_call: TRBJ1-1
d_call: NA
cdr3_nt: TGTGCCATCAGTGAACAGCTGCAGAACACTGAAGCTTTCTTT
cdr3_aa: CAISEQLQNTEAFF

clone_size: NA
v_call: TRBV6-2/TRBV6-3
j_call: TRBJ2-3
d_call: TRBD2
cdr3_nt: TGTGCCAGCAGCCTTGGACTAGCGGGGGGGCTAGCAGATACGCAGTATTTT
cdr3_aa: CASSLGLAGGLADTQYF

clone_size: NA
v_call: TRBV3-1/TRBV3-2
j_call: TRBJ2-3
d_call: TRBD2
cdr3_nt: TGTGCCAGCAGCCGAGGACTAGCGGGAGTCAGGGATACGCAGTATTTT
cdr3_aa: CASSRGLAGVRDTQYF

clone_size: once
v_call: TRBV28
j_call: TRBJ2-1
d_call: TRBD1
cdr3_nt: TGTGCCAGCAGTTTCACGAGCTGGACAGGGGCATACAATGAGCAGTTCTTC
cdr3_aa: CASSFTSWTGAYNEQFF

clone_size: NA
v_call: TRBV5-1
j_call: TRBJ2-3
d_call: TRBD1
cdr3_nt: TGCGCCAGCAGCTTGGGCTCGGGACAGGGGTCAGATACGCAGTATTTT
cdr3_aa: CASSLGSGQGSDTQYF

clone_size: NA
v_call: TRBV4-1
j_call: TRBJ2-1
d_call: NA
cdr3_nt: TGCGCCAGCAGCCAAGGTAGCAACCGACGCGATGAGCAGTTCTTC
cdr3_aa: CASSQGSNRRDEQFF

clone_size: NA
v_call: TRBV2
j_call: TRBJ1-4
d_call: NA
cdr3_nt: TGTGCCAGCAGTTGGAGTTCACCTACAACTAATGAAAAACTGTTTTTT
cdr3_aa: CASSWSSPTTNEKLFF

clone_size: NA
v_call: TRBV30
j_call: TRBJ1-2
d_call: TRBD1
cdr3_nt: TGTGCCAACCAGGGACAGGGGGCTAACTATGGCTACACCTTC
cdr3_aa: CANQGQGANYGYTF

clone_size: NA
v_call: TRBV7-9
j_call: TRBJ2-7
d_call: TRBD1
cdr3_nt: TGTGCCAGCAGCTTCACAGGGGGCAGGTACGAGCAGTACTTC
cdr3_aa: CASSFTGGRYEQYF